The following is a T cell receptor beta chain sequence with its context. This CDR3 spans 17 amino acids. The V segment lost 3 bases and the J segment 2 bases; nucleotides outside the gene matches: 6. Per germline, CDR1 SGDLS and CDR2 YYNGEE. This record comes from a study of blood T cell repertoires in COVID-19. Study-level information: Sources were T cells, B-cell-depleted T cells, or PBMCs; the material itself was cDNA or gDNA.

Only in-frame clones appear in the TCRdb table, and some are missing; sequencing was by immunoSEQ multiplex PCR. The table lists about 220,000 clones, roughly 87% of them singletons. The source material was peripheral blood. The chain joins TRBV9 to TRBJ2-2; 11 bases line up with TRBD2. This receptor was taken from a man aged 35 to 55 with active or convalescent COVID-19. Here the CDR3 reads CASSAYLAGGNTGELFF. The CDR3 DNA is TGTGCCAGCAGCGCGTATCTAGCGGGGGGTAACACCGGGGAGCTGTTTTTT.